This T cell receptor (beta chain) stems from a study of shared clonotypes between healthy human individuals. This clone was counted a few times. TCRdb keeps only in-frame clones here, not all; method: immunoSEQ multiplex PCR. The sample lists some 680,000 clones, approximately 73% occurring once. This clonotype was sampled from a woman under 40 in good health. The specimen was memory CD4+ T cells sorted from blood. The subset here: CD45RA-negative fraction.

CDR3 in DNA: TGTGCCAGCAGGACACTAGCGGGAGTAGATACGCAGTATTTT. It specifies CASRTLAGVDTQYF. V usage is TRBV5-4 and J usage is TRBJ2-3; 11 nucleotides align to TRBD2. The CDR3 totals 14 residues. Unmatched junction bases numbered 4, after V lost 5 bases and J lost 5 bases. Per germline, CDR1 SGHNT and CDR2 YYREEE (reference sequence).